In this sample, the clone carrying this T cell receptor (beta chain) turned up a few times. This sample is drawn from a study of blood T cell repertoires in COVID-19. Looking at the study overall: Sources were T cells, B-cell-depleted T cells, or PBMCs; the material itself was cDNA or gDNA.

The germline V gene has CDR1 MDHEN and CDR2 SYDVKM. The V end lost 6 bases, the J end lost 5 bases, and 14 bases lay between the germline ends. This CDR3 is 13 amino acids long. Only in-frame clones appear in the TCRdb table, and some are missing; sequencing was by immunoSEQ multiplex PCR. The repertoire has tens of thousands of clones, roughly 87% of them found once; the top ten carry approximately 7.2%. Source material: peripheral blood. This clonotype was obtained from a human donor in a cohort sampled during active COVID-19. The rearrangement joins TRBV28 to TRBJ2-7; D unclear. The CDR3 is CASRTLARNEQYF. The CDR3 bases are TGTGCCAGCAGGACCCTGGCGCGGAACGAGCAGTACTTC.